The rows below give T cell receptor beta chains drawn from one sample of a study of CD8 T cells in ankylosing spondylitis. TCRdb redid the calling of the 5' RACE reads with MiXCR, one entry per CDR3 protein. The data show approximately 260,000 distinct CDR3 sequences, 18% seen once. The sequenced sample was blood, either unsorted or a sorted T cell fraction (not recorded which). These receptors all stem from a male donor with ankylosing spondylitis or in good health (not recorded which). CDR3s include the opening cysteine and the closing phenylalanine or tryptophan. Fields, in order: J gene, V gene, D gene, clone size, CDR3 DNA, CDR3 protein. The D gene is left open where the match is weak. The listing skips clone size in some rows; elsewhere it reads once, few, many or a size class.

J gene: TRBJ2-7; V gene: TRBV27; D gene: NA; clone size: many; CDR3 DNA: TGTGCCAGCAGTCCTCTGGACCAGGGTGGTTTCGAGCAGTACTTC; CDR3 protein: CASSPLDQGGFEQYF
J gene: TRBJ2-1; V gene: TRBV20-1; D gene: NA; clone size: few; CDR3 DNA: TGCAGTGCTAGTCACCCCAGGGGTATCGATGAGCAGTTCTTC; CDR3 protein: CSASHPRGIDEQFF
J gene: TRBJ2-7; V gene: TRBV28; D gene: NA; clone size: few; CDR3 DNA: TGTGCCAGCAGTCCGGGGACGGAAGCCTACGAGCAGTACTTC; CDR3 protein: CASSPGTEAYEQYF
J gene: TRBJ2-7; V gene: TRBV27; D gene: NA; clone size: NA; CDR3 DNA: TGTGCCAGCAGTTTACGATTCGGGCACTTCTACGAGCAGTACTTC; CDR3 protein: CASSLRFGHFYEQYF
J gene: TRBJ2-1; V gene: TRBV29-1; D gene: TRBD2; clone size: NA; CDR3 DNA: TGCAGCGGAGAAAGCGGGAGGGCCTACAATGAGCAGTTCTTC; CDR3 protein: CSGESGRAYNEQFF
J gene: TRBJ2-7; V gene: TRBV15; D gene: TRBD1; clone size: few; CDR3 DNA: TGTGCCACCAGCAGAGCTAGGACAGGGGGATTTTACGAGCAGTACTTC; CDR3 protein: CATSRARTGGFYEQYF
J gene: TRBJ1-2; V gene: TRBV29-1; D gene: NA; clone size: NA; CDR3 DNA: TGCAGCGTCGACGAGGGGTCTGGCTACACCTTC; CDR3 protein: CSVDEGSGYTF
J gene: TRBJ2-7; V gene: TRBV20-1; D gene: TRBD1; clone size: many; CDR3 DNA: TGCAGTGCAGGGGACAGCTACGAGCAGTACTTC; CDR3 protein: CSAGDSYEQYF
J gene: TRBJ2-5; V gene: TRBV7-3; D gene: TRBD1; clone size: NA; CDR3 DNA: TGTGCCAGCAGCTCCACAGGGGGCGCGGGAGAGACCCAGTACTTC; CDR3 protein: CASSSTGGAGETQYF
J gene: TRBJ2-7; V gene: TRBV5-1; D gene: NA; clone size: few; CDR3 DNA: TGTGCCAGCAGCTCTAGACAAGACTACGAGCAGTACTTC; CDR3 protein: CASSSRQDYEQYF
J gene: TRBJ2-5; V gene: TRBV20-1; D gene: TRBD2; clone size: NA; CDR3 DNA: TGCAGTGCTAGACGGTTAGCTAGCGGGGACCAAGAGACCCAGTACTTC; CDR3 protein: CSARRLASGDQETQYF
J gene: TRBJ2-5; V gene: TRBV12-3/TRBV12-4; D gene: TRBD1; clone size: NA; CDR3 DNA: TGTGCCAGCAGGACAGGGACGTCCGGCGAGACCCAGTACTTC; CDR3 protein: CASRTGTSGETQYF
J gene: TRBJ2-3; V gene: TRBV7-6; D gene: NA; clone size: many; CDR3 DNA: TGTGCCAGCAGCCCGGGACCGGGGGATACGCAGTATTTT; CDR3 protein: CASSPGPGDTQYF
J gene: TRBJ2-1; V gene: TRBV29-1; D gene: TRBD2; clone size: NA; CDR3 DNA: TGCAGCGCCGGACTAAGCGGGGGAAACAATGAGCAGTTCTTC; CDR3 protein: CSAGLSGGNNEQFF
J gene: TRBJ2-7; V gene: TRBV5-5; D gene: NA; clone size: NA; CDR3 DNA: TGTGCCAGCAGCTTTCAAGGACGAGGAGCCGAGCAGTACTTC; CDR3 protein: CASSFQGRGAEQYF
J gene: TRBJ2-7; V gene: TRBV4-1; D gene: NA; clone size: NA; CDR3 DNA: TGCGCCAGCAGCCAGACCGTGGGACTTATCTACGAGCAGTACTTC; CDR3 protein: CASSQTVGLIYEQYF
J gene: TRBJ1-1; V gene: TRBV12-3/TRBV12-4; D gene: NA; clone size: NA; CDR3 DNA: TGTGCCAGCAGTTTAAACAGGGCGGTCACTGAAGCTTTCTTT; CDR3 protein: CASSLNRAVTEAFF
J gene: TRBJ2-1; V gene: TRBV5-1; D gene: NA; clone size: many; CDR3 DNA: TGCGCCAGCAGCTTGGAAGGCGATGAGCAGTTCTTC; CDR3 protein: CASSLEGDEQFF
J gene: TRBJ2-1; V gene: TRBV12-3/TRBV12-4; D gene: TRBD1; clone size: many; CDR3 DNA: TGTGCCAGCAGTCATTGGGACAGCTACAATGAGCAGTTCTTC; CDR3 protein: CASSHWDSYNEQFF
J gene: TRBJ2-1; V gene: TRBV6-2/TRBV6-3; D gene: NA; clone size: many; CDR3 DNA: TGTGCCAGCAGTCCCCTAGAATACAATGAGCAGTTCTTC; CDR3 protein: CASSPLEYNEQFF
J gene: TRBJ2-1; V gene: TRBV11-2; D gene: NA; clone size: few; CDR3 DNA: TGTGCCAGCAGCCCCGGGACTTTCTTGGAGCAGTTCTTC; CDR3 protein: CASSPGTFLEQFF
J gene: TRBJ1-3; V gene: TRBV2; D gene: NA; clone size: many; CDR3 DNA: TGTGCCAGGGGCGACACAACCTCTGGAAACACCATATATTTT; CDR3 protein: CARGDTTSGNTIYF
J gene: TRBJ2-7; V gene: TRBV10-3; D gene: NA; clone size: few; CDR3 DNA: TGTGCCATCAGTGAGATTGGGGCAGATTACTCCTACGAGCAGTACTTC; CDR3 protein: CAISEIGADYSYEQYF
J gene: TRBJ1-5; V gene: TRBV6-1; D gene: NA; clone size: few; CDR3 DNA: TGTGCCAGCAGGCCAGGTGAGGGTCAGCCCCAGCATTTT; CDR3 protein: CASRPGEGQPQHF
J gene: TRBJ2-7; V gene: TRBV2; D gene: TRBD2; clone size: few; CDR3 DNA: TGTGCCAGCAGTGAGCTAGCGGGACGCTACGAGCAGTACTTC; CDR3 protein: CASSELAGRYEQYF
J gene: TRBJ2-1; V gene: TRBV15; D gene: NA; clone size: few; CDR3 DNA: TGTGCCACCTCCATGGGCAATGAGCAGTTCTTC; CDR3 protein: CATSMGNEQFF
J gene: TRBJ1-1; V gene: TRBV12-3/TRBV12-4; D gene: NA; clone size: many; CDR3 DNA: TGTGCCAGCAGGCAGGTAAAGGGGTTGAACACTGAAGCTTTCTTT; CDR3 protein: CASRQVKGLNTEAFF
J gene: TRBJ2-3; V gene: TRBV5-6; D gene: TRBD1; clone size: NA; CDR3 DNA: TGTGCCAGCAGCCCTGACAGGGGTAACACAGATACGCAGTATTTT; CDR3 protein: CASSPDRGNTDTQYF
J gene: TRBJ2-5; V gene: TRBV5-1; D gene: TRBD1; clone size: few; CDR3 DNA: TGCGCCAGCAGCTTGGGACAGGGGAGTGGGGAGACCCAGTACTTC; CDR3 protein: CASSLGQGSGETQYF
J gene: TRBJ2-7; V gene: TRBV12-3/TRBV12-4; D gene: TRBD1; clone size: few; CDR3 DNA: TGTGCCTGCAGTTTAAGGCGAGTTTGGGGACAGGGAACCTACGAGCAGTACTTC; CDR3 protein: CACSLRRVWGQGTYEQYF
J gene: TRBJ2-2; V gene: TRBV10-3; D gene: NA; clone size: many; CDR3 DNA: TGTGCCATCAGTGACTCAAAAGGGGGTGCCTTACACACCGGGGAGCTGTTTTTT; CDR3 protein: CAISDSKGGALHTGELFF
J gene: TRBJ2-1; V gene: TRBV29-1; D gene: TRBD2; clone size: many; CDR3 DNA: TGCAGCGTTGTCGCCCCCTTGGGCGGGAGCTCCTACAATGAGCAGTTCTTC; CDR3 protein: CSVVAPLGGSSYNEQFF
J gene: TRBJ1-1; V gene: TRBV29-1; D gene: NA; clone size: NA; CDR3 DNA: TGCAGCGTTGAAGACCACAACGGGGTGAACACTGAAGCTTTCTTT; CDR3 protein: CSVEDHNGVNTEAFF
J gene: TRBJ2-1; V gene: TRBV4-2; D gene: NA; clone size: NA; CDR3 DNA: TGTGCCAGCAGCCAAGATCAGCCCGGGAGAGTATACAATGAGCAGTTCTTC; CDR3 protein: CASSQDQPGRVYNEQFF
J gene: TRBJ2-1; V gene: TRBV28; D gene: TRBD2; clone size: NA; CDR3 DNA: TGTGCCAGCAGTTTATGGGGGTTCGCTAGCGGACCATCCTACAATGAGCAGTTCTTC; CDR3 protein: CASSLWGFASGPSYNEQFF
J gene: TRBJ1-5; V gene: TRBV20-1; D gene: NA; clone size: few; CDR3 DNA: TGCAGTGCTAAAGTCGATATGGGGGGGAGGGAGCCCCAGCATTTT; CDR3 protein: CSAKVDMGGREPQHF
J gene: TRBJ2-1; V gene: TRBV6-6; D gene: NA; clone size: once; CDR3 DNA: TGTGCCAGCAGTTACGGCCAGGACAATGAGCAGTTCTTC; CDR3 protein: CASSYGQDNEQFF
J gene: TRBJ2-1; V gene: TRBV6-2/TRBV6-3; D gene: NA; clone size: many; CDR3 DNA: TGTGCCAGCACCAACCGGGACTCGTACCACAATGAGCAGTTCTTC; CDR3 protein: CASTNRDSYHNEQFF
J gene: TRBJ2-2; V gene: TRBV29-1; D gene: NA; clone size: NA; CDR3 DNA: TGCAGCGTTGATTCTGGACCCGGGGAGCTGCTTTTT; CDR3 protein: CSVDSGPGELLF
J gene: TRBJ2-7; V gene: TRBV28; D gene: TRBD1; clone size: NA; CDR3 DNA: TGTGCCAGCAGCATTACAGGGGGCCACGAGCAGTACTTC; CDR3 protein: CASSITGGHEQYF
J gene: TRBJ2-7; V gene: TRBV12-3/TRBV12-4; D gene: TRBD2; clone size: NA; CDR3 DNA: TGTGCCAGCAGTCTTAGCGGGCTATTCTACGAGCAGTACTTC; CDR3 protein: CASSLSGLFYEQYF
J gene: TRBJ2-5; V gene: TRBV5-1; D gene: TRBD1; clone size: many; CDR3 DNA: TGCGCCAGCAGCTTCGAAACAGGGGACGGGGAGACCCAGTACTTC; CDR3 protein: CASSFETGDGETQYF
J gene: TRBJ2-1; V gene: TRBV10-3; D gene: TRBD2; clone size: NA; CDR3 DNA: TGTGCCATCAGTGTGGCGGGAGTGGCACACAATGAGCAGTTCTTC; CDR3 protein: CAISVAGVAHNEQFF
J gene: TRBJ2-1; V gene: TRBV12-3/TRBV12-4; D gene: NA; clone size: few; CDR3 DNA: TGTGCCAGCAGTGGCCCCGGGATCCCCCCACACAATGAGCAGTTCTTC; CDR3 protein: CASSGPGIPPHNEQFF
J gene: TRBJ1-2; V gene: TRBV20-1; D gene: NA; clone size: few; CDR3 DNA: TGCAGTGCTAGAATCCAGAGTTATTTCGGCTACACCTTC; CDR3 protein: CSARIQSYFGYTF
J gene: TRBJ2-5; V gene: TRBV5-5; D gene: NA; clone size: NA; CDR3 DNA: TGTGCCAGCAGCTCGAATGGTCACCAAGAGACCCAGTACTTC; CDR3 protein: CASSSNGHQETQYF
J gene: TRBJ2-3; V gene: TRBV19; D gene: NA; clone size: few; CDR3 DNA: TGTGCCAGTAGTACTGAAGCGACCCTGGGCGATACGCAGTATTTT; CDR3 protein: CASSTEATLGDTQYF
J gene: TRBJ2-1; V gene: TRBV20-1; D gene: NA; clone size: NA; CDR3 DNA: TGCAGTGCTAGCGACATATTCTCCTACAATGAGCAGTTCTTC; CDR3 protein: CSASDIFSYNEQFF
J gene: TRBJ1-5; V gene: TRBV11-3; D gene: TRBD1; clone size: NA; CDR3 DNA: TGTGCCAGCAGCGCGGAGACGGACAGGGGCAATCAGCCCCAGCATTTT; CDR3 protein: CASSAETDRGNQPQHF